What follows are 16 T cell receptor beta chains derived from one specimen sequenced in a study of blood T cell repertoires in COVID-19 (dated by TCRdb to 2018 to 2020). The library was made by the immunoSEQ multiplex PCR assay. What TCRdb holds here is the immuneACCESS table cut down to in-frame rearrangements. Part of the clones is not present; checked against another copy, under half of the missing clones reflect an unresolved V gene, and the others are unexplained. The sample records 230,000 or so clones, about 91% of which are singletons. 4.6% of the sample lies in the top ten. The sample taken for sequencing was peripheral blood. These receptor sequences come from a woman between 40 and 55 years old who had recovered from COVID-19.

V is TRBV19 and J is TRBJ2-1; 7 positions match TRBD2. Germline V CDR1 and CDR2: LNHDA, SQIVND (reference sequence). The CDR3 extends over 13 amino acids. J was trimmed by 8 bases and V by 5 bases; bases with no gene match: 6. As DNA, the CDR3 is TGTGCCAGTAGTGGGTCTAGCGGCGATGAGCAGTTCTTC. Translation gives CASSGSSGDEQFF.

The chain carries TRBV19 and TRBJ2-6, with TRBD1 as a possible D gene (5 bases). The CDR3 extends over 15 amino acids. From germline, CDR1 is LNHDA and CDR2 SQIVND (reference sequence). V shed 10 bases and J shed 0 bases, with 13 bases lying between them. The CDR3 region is CATETENSGANVLTF. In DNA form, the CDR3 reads TGTGCCACCGAGACAGAGAACTCTGGGGCCAACGTCCTGACTTTC. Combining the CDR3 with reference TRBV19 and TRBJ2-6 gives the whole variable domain DGGITQSPKYLFRKEGQNVTLSCEQNLNHDAMYWYRQDPGQGLRLIYYSQIVNDFQKGDIAEGYSVSREKKESFPLTVTSAQKNPTAFYLCATETENSGANVLTFGAGSRLTVL.

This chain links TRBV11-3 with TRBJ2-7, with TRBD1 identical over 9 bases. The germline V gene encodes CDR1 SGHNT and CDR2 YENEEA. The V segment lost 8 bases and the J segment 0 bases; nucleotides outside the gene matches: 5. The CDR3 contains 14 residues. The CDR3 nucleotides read TGTGCCAGCCAGGGACAGGGAAACTCCTACGAGCAGTACGTC. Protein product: CASQGQGNSYEQYV.

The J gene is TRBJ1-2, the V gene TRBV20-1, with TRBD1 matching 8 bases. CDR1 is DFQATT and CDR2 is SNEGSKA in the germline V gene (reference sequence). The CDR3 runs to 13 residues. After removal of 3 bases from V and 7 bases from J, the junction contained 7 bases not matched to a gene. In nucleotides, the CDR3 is TGCAGTGCTAGTGTGATCGACAGGGGTGGCTACACCTTC. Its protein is CSASVIDRGGYTF.

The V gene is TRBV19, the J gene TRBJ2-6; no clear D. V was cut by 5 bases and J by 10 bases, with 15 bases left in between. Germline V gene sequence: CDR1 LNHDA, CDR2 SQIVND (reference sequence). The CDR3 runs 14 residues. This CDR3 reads CASSPTTTSNVLTF. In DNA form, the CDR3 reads TGTGCCAGTAGTCCGACGACAACAAGTAACGTCCTGACTTTC.

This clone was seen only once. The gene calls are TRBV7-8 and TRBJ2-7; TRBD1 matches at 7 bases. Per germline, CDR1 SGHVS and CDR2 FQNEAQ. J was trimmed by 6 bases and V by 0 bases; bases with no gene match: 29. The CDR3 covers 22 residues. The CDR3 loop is CASSLARTGQVDLKESLGEQYV. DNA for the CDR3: TGTGCCAGCAGCTTAGCGAGGACAGGACAGGTGGATCTAAAAGAATCTCTAGGCGAGCAGTACGTC.

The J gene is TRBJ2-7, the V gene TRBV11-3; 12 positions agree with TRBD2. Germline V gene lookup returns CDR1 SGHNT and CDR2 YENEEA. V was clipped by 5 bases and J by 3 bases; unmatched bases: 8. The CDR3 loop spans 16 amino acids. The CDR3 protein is CASSTRTSGKVYEQYV. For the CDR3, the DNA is TGTGCCAGCAGCACCCGGACTAGCGGGAAGGTCTACGAGCAGTACGTC.

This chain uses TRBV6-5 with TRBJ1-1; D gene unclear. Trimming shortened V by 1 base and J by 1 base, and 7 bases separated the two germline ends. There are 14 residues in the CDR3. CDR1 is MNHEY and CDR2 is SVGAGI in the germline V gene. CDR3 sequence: CASSYWEGNTEAFF. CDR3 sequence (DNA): TGTGCCAGCAGTTACTGGGAGGGGAACACTGAAGCTTTCTTT.

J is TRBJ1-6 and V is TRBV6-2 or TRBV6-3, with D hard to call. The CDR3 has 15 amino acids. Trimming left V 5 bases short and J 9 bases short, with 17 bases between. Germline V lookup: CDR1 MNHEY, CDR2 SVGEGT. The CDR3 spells CASSRDSSSGSPLHF. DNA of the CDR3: TGTGCCAGCAGTCGGGATTCCTCATCGGGTTCACCCCTCCACTTT.

The CDR3 DNA is TGTGCCAGCAGCTTCCGGGATTTGCCCGAGCAGTACGTC. Translation: CASSFRDLPEQYV. The J gene is TRBJ2-7, the V gene TRBV11-3, with D perhaps TRBD2 (5 bases). Trimming pared 3 bases from V and 6 bases from J, leaving 12 bases between. This CDR3 has 13 amino acids. Germline V gene sequence: CDR1 SGHNT, CDR2 YENEEA.

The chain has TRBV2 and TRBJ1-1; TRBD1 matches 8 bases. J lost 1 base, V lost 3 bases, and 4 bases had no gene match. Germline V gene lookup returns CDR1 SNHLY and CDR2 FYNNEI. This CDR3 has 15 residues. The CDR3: CASSDSGTGNTEAFF. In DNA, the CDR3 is TGTGCCAGCAGTGACTCCGGGACAGGGAACACTGAAGCTTTCTTT.

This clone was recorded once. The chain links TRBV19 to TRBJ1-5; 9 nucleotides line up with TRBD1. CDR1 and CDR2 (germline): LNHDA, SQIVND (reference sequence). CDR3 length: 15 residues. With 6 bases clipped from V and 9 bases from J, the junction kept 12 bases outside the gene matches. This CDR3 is CASSEGQGGGGPQHF. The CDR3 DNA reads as TGTGCCAGTAGCGAGGGACAGGGTGGGGGAGGGCCCCAGCATTTT.

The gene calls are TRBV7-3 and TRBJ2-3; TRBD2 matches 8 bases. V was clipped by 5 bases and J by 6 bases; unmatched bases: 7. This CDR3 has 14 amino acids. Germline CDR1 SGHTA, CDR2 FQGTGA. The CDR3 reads CASSARGGLDTQYF. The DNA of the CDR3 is TGTGCCAGCAGCGCTCGGGGGGGCTTGGATACGCAGTATTTT.

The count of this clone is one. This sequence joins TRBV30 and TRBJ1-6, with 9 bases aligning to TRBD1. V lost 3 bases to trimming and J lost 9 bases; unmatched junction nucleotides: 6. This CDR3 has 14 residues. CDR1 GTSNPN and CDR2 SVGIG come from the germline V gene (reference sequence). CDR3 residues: CAWSPGTGSSPLHF. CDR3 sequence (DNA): TGTGCCTGGAGCCCCGGGACAGGGTCTTCACCCCTCCACTTT.

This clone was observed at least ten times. The CDR3, as DNA: TGCAGCGTTGAAGACCCTGGGGGGGGGTACTACAATGAGCAGTTCTTC. As protein: CSVEDPGGGYYNEQFF. V usage is TRBV29-1 and J usage is TRBJ2-1; 7 bases are shared with TRBD2. The V gene end was trimmed by 0 bases and the J gene end by 3 bases; junction bases not matched to a gene: 8. Germline V gene data show CDR1 as SQVTM and CDR2 as ANQGSEA. This CDR3 comprises 16 residues.

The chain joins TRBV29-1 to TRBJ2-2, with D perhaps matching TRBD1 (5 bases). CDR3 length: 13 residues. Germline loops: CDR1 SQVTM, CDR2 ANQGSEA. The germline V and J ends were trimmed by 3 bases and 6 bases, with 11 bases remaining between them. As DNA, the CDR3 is TGCAGCGTTGAGGCAGGGTTCCCCGGGGAGCTGTTTTTT. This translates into CSVEAGFPGELFF.